The 25 T cell receptor beta chains given below trace back to one sample, sequenced in a study of T cells in women clearing cervical HPV infection (dated 2018 in TCRdb). Libraries were built with the immunoSEQ multiplex PCR assay. The source is immuneACCESS, and TCRdb retained only in-frame sequences with V and J called. Part of the clones is not carried over; for the studies checked, unresolved V genes explain less than half of this, and the remainder is unexplained. The data table for this sample lists some 20,000 clones. About an eighth of the sample is taken by the ten largest. Sequenced: blood buffy coat. All receptors derive from a woman aged 18 to 75 with a cervical HPV16 infection that either progressed to CIN3+ or cleared (not recorded which).

About this clone: The read terminates 3 residues before the CDR3 end, so the remaining end is supplied by the germline J gene. The rearrangement links TRBV11-1 to TRBJ1-1; D gene ambiguous. This CDR3 region has 13 residues. Germline V gene lookup returns CDR1 SGHAT and CDR2 FQDESV (reference sequence). Trimming cost V 5 bases and J 1 base, with 8 bases left between them. The CDR3 spells CASSPRGNTEAFF. CDR3 DNA (partial): TGTGCCAGCAGCCCCCGGGGGAACACTGAA.

Here the CDR3 reads CASSPGQRTYNEQFF. The CDR3 bases that were read are TGTGCCAGCAGCCCGGGACAGCGGACCTACAATGAG. This rearrangement joins TRBV7-8 to TRBJ2-1, with 7 nucleotides matching TRBD1. Coverage ceases 3 residues before the CDR3 finishes, and the germline J gene fills in the end. V shed 5 bases and J 2 bases; nucleotides not matched to a gene: 6. The CDR3 contains 15 residues. The germline V gene has CDR1 SGHVS and CDR2 FQNEAQ.

Turning to this clone: The sequence runs out 3 residues before the end of the CDR3; the remainder is reconstructed from the germline J gene. Other DNA sequences of this sample code for an identical CDR3. This chain connects TRBV19 to TRBJ1-2, with D possibly TRBD1 on 5 matching bases. Germline CDR1 reads LNHDA; CDR2 reads SQIVND (reference sequence). This CDR3 is 13 amino acids long. Deletions cut 0 bases from V and 5 bases from J, with 7 bases between. The CDR3: CASSIDREYGYTF. The sequenced part of the CDR3 DNA is TGTGCCAGTAGTATAGACAGGGAATATGGC.

For this clone: The read gets to within 3 residues of the CDR3 end, and the germline J gene fills in the rest. The V call is TRBV29-1, the J call TRBJ2-7; TRBD2 aligns across 8 bases. Germline CDR1 SQVTM, CDR2 ANQGSEA. The CDR3 has 14 residues. V lost 4 bases and J lost 4; bases outside the gene matches: 9. CDR3 in amino acids: CSVGLLAENYEQYF. CDR3 bases read: TGCAGCGTTGGCTTACTAGCGGAGAATTACGAG.

A word on this clone: The read halts 3 residues ahead of the CDR3 end, with the missing end drawn from the germline J gene. V and J are TRBV12-3 or TRBV12-4 and TRBJ1-1; D possibly corresponds to TRBD1 (5 bases). V lost 6 bases and J 0 bases, leaving 11 bases between the germline ends. This CDR3 comprises 14 residues. The sequenced CDR3 bases are TGTGCCAGCAGCCTAACAGGATTGAACACTGAA. Translation gives CASSLTGLNTE. The entire CDR3 protein is CASSLTGLNTEAFF.

About this clone itself: The read ends 3 residues shy of where the CDR3 ends; the end is completed using the germline J gene. The chain carries TRBV20-1 and TRBJ1-2, with TRBD1 as a possible D gene (6 bases). Looked up from germline, CDR1 is DFQATT and CDR2 is SNEGSKA (reference sequence). The CDR3 totals 13 residues. The germline V and J ends were trimmed by 5 bases and 7 bases, with 17 bases remaining between them. The sequenced CDR3 bases are TGCAGTGCTCAGGACAGCCCCGCGGCTGGC. Encoded protein: CSAQDSPAAG. The whole CDR3 is CSAQDSPAAGYTF.

Details on this clone: The CDR3 extends 3 residues past the end of the read, so its final part is completed from the germline J gene. V and J are TRBV5-4 and TRBJ1-1; D remains ambiguous. The CDR3 has 13 residues. Germline CDR1 SGHNT, CDR2 YYREEE (reference sequence). V gave up 2 bases and J gave up 5 bases, with 10 bases separating them. CDR3 protein: CASSLSSLTEAFF. CDR3 bases read: TGTGCCAGCAGCTTATCGTCCCTGACTGAA.

Worth noting for this clone: One end of the junction is discordant with germline, which a read error may explain. The read terminates 3 residues ahead of where the CDR3 ends, so the germline J gene completes it. The chain is built from TRBV7-7 and TRBJ1-2; possibly TRBD1 for D (6 bases). CDR3 size: 14 residues. In germline, CDR1 is SSHAT, CDR2 FNYEAQ (reference sequence). The CDR3 sequence: CASSPGQLTDTYTF. The CDR3 bases that were read are TGTGCTAGCAGCCCTGGACAGCTAACAGATACC.

A remark on this clone: The read ends 3 residues shy of where the CDR3 ends; the end is completed using the germline J gene. J is TRBJ2-7 and V is TRBV10-1, with TRBD1 identical over 10 bases. Germline loops: CDR1 WNHNN, CDR2 SYGVQD (reference sequence). This CDR3 is built from 15 residues. With 7 bases clipped from V and 0 bases from J, the junction kept 6 bases outside the gene matches. CDR3 DNA, as far as it was read: TGCGCCAGCATCTGGACAGGGGGGACCTCCTACGAG. This translates into CASIWTGGTSYE. Given in full, the CDR3 is CASIWTGGTSYEQYF.

On this clone: The read terminates 3 residues before the CDR3 end, so the remaining end is supplied by the germline J gene. The gene calls are TRBV2 and TRBJ2-2, with TRBD1 as a possible D gene (5 bases). Trimming took 7 bases from V and 4 from J, leaving 10 bases between them. The CDR3 has 13 residues. Looked up from germline, CDR1 is SNHLY and CDR2 is FYNNEI. Incomplete CDR3 DNA: TGTGCCAGCATAAAGGGGTTCACCGGGGAG. Translation gives CASIKGFTGE. The whole CDR3 sequence is CASIKGFTGELFF.

This CDR3 is CASSSIGGRGRDYGYTF. Incomplete CDR3 DNA: TGTGCCAGTAGCAGTATAGGTGGCAGGGGCCGGGACTATGGC. This chain uses TRBV19 with TRBJ1-2; tentatively, D is TRBD1 (6 bases). The read terminates 3 residues ahead of where the CDR3 ends, so the germline J gene completes it. With 6 bases removed from V and 3 bases from J, the gap between germline ends came to 23 bases. This CDR3 spans 17 amino acids. Germline CDR1 is LNHDA and CDR2 is SQIVND (reference sequence).

Note on this clone: The CDR3 end falls 3 residues outside the read, so it is completed with the germline J gene. The chain links TRBV6-1 to TRBJ2-7, with 8 bases identical to TRBD1. Germline V gene lookup returns CDR1 MNHNS and CDR2 SASEGT. V lost 3 bases, J lost 5 bases, and 12 bases stayed unmatched. CDR3 length equals 16 residues. The sequenced CDR3 bases are TGTGCCAGCAGTGATCCTGGACAGGGTCTTTTCGACGAG. Protein sequence: CASSDPGQGLFDE. The whole CDR3 sequence reads CASSDPGQGLFDEQYF.

A note on this clone: The CDR3 end lies 3 residues beyond the end of the read and is filled in from the germline J gene. The rearrangement uses TRBV19 and TRBJ2-7; D gene unclear. V dropped 2 bases and J dropped 1 base, with 12 bases sitting between them. Germline CDR1 LNHDA, CDR2 SQIVND (reference sequence). The CDR3 has 15 amino acids. The covered CDR3 bases are TGTGCCAGTAGTATAAACGCAGGCTTTTCCTACGAG. Encoded protein: CASSINAGFSYE. The whole CDR3 protein is CASSINAGFSYEQYF. The full variable domain, its missing parts supplied by reference TRBV19 and TRBJ2-7, is DGGITQSPKYLFRKEGQNVTLSCEQNLNHDAMYWYRQDPGQGLRLIYYSQIVNDFQKGDIAEGYSVSREKKESFPLTVTSAQKNPTAFYLCASSINAGFSYEQYFGPGTRLTVT.

Comment on this clone: The CDR3 is cut off 3 residues early in the read; its end comes from the germline J gene. The genes are TRBV7-2 and TRBJ2-3; D unclear. Trimming took 3 bases from V and 3 from J, leaving 7 bases between them. The germline CDR1 and CDR2 sequences are SGHTA and FQGNSA. The CDR3 extends over 13 amino acids. CDR3 DNA (partial): TGTGCCAGCAGCTTGTGGCTTACAGATACG. Encoded protein: CASSLWLTDT. The full CDR3 reads CASSLWLTDTQYF.

For this clone: Sequencing ends 3 residues short of the CDR3 end; the germline J gene provides the rest. This chain links TRBV7-9 with TRBJ1-2; D unclear. The CDR3 covers 13 residues. Germline CDR1 and CDR2: SEHNR and FQNEAQ (reference sequence). The covered CDR3 bases are TGTGCCAGCAGCCCCCTTTTTAACAATGAC. It yields the protein CASSPLFNND. The full CDR3 protein is CASSPLFNNDYTF.

On this clone itself: The observed sequence ends 3 residues before the CDR3 terminus, with the missing tail filled in from the germline J gene. The chain joins TRBV15 to TRBJ2-7, with 10 bases fitting TRBD2. The CDR3 is 14 residues long. After removal of 2 bases from V and 2 bases from J, the junction contained 0 bases not matched to a gene. Per the germline V gene, CDR1 is LNHNV and CDR2 is YYDKDF (reference sequence). Partial CDR3 DNA: TGTGCCACCAGCAGACTAGCGGGAGCCTACGAG. It encodes CATSRLAGAYE. The full CDR3 reads CATSRLAGAYEQYF. Full variable domain (outside the CDR3, taken from reference TRBV15 and TRBJ2-7): DAMVIQNPRYQVTQFGKPVTLSCSQTLNHNVMYWYQQKSSQAPKLLFHYYDKDFNNEADTPDNFQSRRPNTSFCFLDIRSPGLGDTAMYLCATSRLAGAYEQYFGPGTRLTVT.

Concerning this clone: The sequenced fragment ends 3 residues before the CDR3 boundary, so the rest is inferred from the germline J gene. V is TRBV10-3 and J is TRBJ2-2, with 13 bases that match TRBD2. The V gene's germline CDR1 is ENHRY and CDR2 SYGVKD. The CDR3 is 16 residues long. V was pared by 3 bases and J by 4 bases, with 2 bases of the junction left unmatched. CDR3 residues: CAISDGLAGATGELFF. The CDR3 DNA, read in part, is TGTGCCATCAGTGATGGACTAGCGGGAGCCACCGGGGAG.

About this clone itself: The DNA ends 3 residues before the CDR3 does, and the rest of the CDR3 is filled in from the germline J gene. The chain employs TRBV11-3 and TRBJ2-5; TRBD2 agrees at 9 bases. Germline assignment: CDR1 SGHNT and CDR2 YENEEA. This CDR3 is built from 14 residues. V dropped 7 bases and J dropped 1; count of bases not matched to a gene: 4. This CDR3 reads CASTPTSGQETQYF. The covered CDR3 bases are TGTGCCAGCACCCCGACTAGCGGCCAAGAGACC.

Comment on this clone: The read ends 3 residues early relative to the CDR3; the germline J gene fills the gap. The chain uses TRBV30 and TRBJ1-3, with D possibly TRBD1 on 5 matching bases. The germline V and J ends were trimmed by 2 bases and 7 bases, with 12 bases remaining between them. CDR1 GTSNPN and CDR2 SVGIG come from the germline V gene (reference sequence). This CDR3 comprises 13 residues. The sequenced part of the CDR3 DNA is TGTGCCTGGAGTAGAAATCCAGGGAACACC. Amino acids: CAWSRNPGNT. The entire CDR3 reads CAWSRNPGNTIYF.

As concerns this clone: The CDR3 end falls 3 residues outside the read, so it is completed with the germline J gene. V usage is TRBV5-1 and J usage is TRBJ2-5, with 11 bases fitting TRBD2. The germline gives CDR1 SGHRS, CDR2 YFSETQ. This CDR3 region has 15 residues. The V gene end was trimmed by 2 bases and the J gene end by 5 bases; junction bases not matched to a gene: 5. CDR3 amino acids: CASSFTSGSGETQYF. The sequenced part of the CDR3 DNA is TGCGCCAGCAGCTTTACTAGCGGGAGTGGCGAGACC.

On this clone: The sample contains more than one DNA sequence encoding this CDR3. Partial CDR3 DNA: TGTGCCAGCTCCCCCGTTGACAGGGCAGACAATGAG. This translates into CASSPVDRADNE. The CDR3 reads in full as CASSPVDRADNEQFF. The chain couples TRBV18 to TRBJ2-1; 7 bases map to TRBD1. The read ends 3 residues shy of where the CDR3 ends; the end is completed using the germline J gene. The CDR3 has 15 amino acids. V lost 6 bases to trimming and J lost 5 bases; unmatched junction nucleotides: 10. Germline V CDR1 and CDR2: KGHSH, LQKENI.

Judged by frequency, this clone is medium-sized. The read halts 3 residues ahead of the CDR3 end, with the missing end drawn from the germline J gene. The rearrangement links TRBV6-2 or TRBV6-3 to TRBJ2-1, with 9 bases lining up with TRBD1. Trimming cost V 7 bases and J 6 bases; bases outside gene matches: 10. The germline gives CDR1 MNHEY, CDR2 SVGEGT. CDR3 size: 15 residues. CDR3 bases read: TGTGCCAGCATGATTAGACAGGGGGGGAGCAATGAG. Its protein product is CASMIRQGGSNE. From start to end, the CDR3 is CASMIRQGGSNEQFF.

A remark on this clone: The CDR3 goes on 3 residues after the read ends, and that part is filled in from the germline J gene. The chain employs TRBV6-1 and TRBJ2-1; no reliable D call. V was cut by 4 bases and J by 1 base, with 14 bases left in between. The CDR3 spans 16 residues. Germline values: CDR1 MNHNS, CDR2 SASEGT. CDR3 amino acids: CASSVQVIGSYNEQFF. The part of the CDR3 DNA that was read is TGTGCCAGCAGTGTTCAAGTAATCGGGTCCTACAATGAG.

As to this clone: The CDR3 end lies 3 residues beyond the end of the read and is filled in from the germline J gene. V usage is TRBV4-1 and J usage is TRBJ1-5; D unresolved. CDR1 and CDR2 (germline): MGHRA, YSYEKL. This CDR3 comprises 16 residues. The germline V and J ends were trimmed by 3 bases and 3 bases, with 15 bases remaining between them. The sequenced part of the CDR3 DNA is TGCGCCAGCAGCCACTTCCGAGGGCACAACAATCAGCCC. As protein: CASSHFRGHNNQP. The whole CDR3 sequence is CASSHFRGHNNQPQHF.

Concerning this clone: The read stops 3 residues short of the end of the CDR3; the missing end is completed from the germline J gene. The chain has TRBV20-1 and TRBJ2-7, with 9 bases aligning to TRBD2. The V and J ends lost 3 bases and 4 bases, in that order; junction bases with no gene match: 13. The germline CDR1 and CDR2 sequences are DFQATT and SNEGSKA (reference sequence). The CDR3 loop spans 16 amino acids. The CDR3 protein is CSASPLGSGSLYEQYF. CDR3 bases read: TGCAGTGCTAGTCCCCTCGGTAGCGGGAGTCTTTACGAG.